Below, 11 T cell receptor beta chains from the same sample are listed, as sequenced in a study of blood T cell repertoires in COVID-19. Only in-frame clones appear in the TCRdb table, and some are missing; sequencing was by immunoSEQ multiplex PCR. The data contain fewer than 450,000 clones, 88% of them singletons. Sequencing input: PBMCs or T cells enriched from blood (not recorded which). These receptors came from a woman between 35 and 50 years old with acute COVID-19.

The rearrangement uses TRBV6-5 and TRBJ2-3; 9 bases map to TRBD2. The CDR3 spans 15 residues. The germline V gene encodes CDR1 MNHEY and CDR2 SVGAGI. After removal of 7 bases from V and 6 bases from J, the junction contained 11 bases not matched to a gene. Here the CDR3 reads CASMFQRGALDTQYF. The CDR3 region has the DNA TGTGCCAGCATGTTCCAGCGGGGGGCTCTGGATACGCAGTATTTT.

The V and J genes are TRBV30 and TRBJ1-3; 8 bases line up with TRBD1. Trimming cost V 1 base and J 4 bases; bases outside gene matches: 3. CDR1 GTSNPN and CDR2 SVGIG come from the germline V gene (reference sequence). The CDR3 loop spans 14 amino acids. The CDR3 here is CAWSADRVGNTIYF. CDR3 coding DNA: TGTGCCTGGAGTGCGGACAGGGTCGGAAACACCATATATTTT. Filled out from reference TRBV30 and TRBJ1-3, the complete variable domain reads SQTIHQWPATLVQPVGSPLSLECTVEGTSNPNLYWYRQAAGRGLQLLFYSVGIGQISSEVPQNLSASRPQDRQFILSSKKLLLSDSGFYLCAWSADRVGNTIYFGEGSWLTVV.

A word on this clone: This specimen includes other DNA sequences encoding the same CDR3. The chain has TRBV5-1 and TRBJ1-1; D is unclear. The germline V and J ends were trimmed by 0 bases and 0 bases, with 6 bases remaining between them. The CDR3 is 14 residues long. Germline-derived CDR1 and CDR2 are SGHRS and YFSETQ. CDR3 sequence reads: CASSLGTVNTEAFF. CDR3 DNA sequence: TGCGCCAGCAGCTTGGGGACTGTGAACACTGAAGCTTTCTTT. The entire variable domain, with the rest obtained from reference TRBV5-1 and TRBJ1-1, is as follows: KAGVTQTPRYLIKTRGQQVTLSCSPISGHRSVSWYQQTPGQGLQFLFEYFSETQRNKGNFPGRFSGRQFSNSRSEMNVSTLELGDSALYLCASSLGTVNTEAFFGQGTRLTVV.

The J gene is TRBJ2-7, the V gene TRBV28; D possibly corresponds to TRBD1 (5 bases). Germline assignment: CDR1 MDHEN and CDR2 SYDVKM. This CDR3 has 15 residues. The germline V and J ends were trimmed by 3 bases and 3 bases, with 15 bases remaining between them. This CDR3 is CASSFIGEPGYEQYF. The CDR3 nucleotides are TGTGCCAGCAGTTTTATAGGGGAACCCGGCTACGAGCAGTACTTC.

The chain has TRBV5-1 and TRBJ1-2, with D perhaps matching TRBD1 (6 bases). The V gene lost 0 bases and the J gene lost 4 bases, with 7 bases spanning the gap. Germline CDR1 is SGHRS and CDR2 is YFSETQ. This CDR3 spans 13 amino acids. CDR3: CASSLGTVYGYTF. In nucleotides, the CDR3 is TGCGCCAGCAGCTTGGGGACAGTCTATGGCTACACCTTC. Based on the CDR3 plus reference TRBV5-1 and TRBJ1-2, the full variable domain is KAGVTQTPRYLIKTRGQQVTLSCSPISGHRSVSWYQQTPGQGLQFLFEYFSETQRNKGNFPGRFSGRQFSNSRSEMNVSTLELGDSALYLCASSLGTVYGYTFGSGTRLTVV.

This clone has only one observation. The V gene is TRBV19, the J gene TRBJ2-3, with a tentative D call TRBD1 (6 bases). Trimming pared 3 bases from V and 4 bases from J, leaving 17 bases between. The CDR3 spans 16 residues. CDR1 and CDR2 from the germline V gene are LNHDA and SQIVND (reference sequence). CDR3 in amino acids: CASSMVGQGSPDTQYF. For the CDR3, the DNA is TGTGCCAGTAGTATGGTAGGGCAGGGGTCTCCAGATACGCAGTATTTT.

The chain carries TRBV4-1 and TRBJ1-5, with 7 bases matching TRBD1. J gave up 5 bases and V 6 bases, and 10 bases lay outside the gene matches. The germline V gene encodes CDR1 MGHRA and CDR2 YSYEKL. This CDR3 is 15 amino acids long. CDR3 nucleotide sequence: TGCGCCAGCAGGCCGTGGACAGGCTGGGATCAGCCCCAGCATTTT. Translated: CASRPWTGWDQPQHF.

The CDR3 here is CASSQDLSAGGVDTQYF. As DNA, the CDR3 is TGTGCCAGCAGCCAAGATCTCTCTGCGGGGGGGGTAGATACGCAGTATTTT. The chain couples TRBV4-2 to TRBJ2-3; 9 positions match TRBD2. Germline loops: CDR1 LGHNA, CDR2 YNFKEQ. This CDR3 has 17 amino acids. With 0 bases clipped from V and 5 bases from J, the junction kept 9 bases outside the gene matches.

The chain carries TRBV29-1 and TRBJ1-2, with D uncertain. V lost 4 bases and J lost 2, with 8 bases in between. This CDR3 comprises 12 residues. Looked up from germline, CDR1 is SQVTM and CDR2 is ANQGSEA. In DNA form, the CDR3 reads TGCAGCGTTGTACCAGGAAACTATGGCTACACCTTC. Translated, it gives CSVVPGNYGYTF.

The rearrangement uses TRBV5-4 and TRBJ1-1, with 8 bases matching TRBD1. Trimming took 0 bases from V and 3 from J; bases not matched to a gene: 7. Per germline, CDR1 SGHNT and CDR2 YYREEE (reference sequence). The CDR3 is made up of 16 amino acids. This CDR3 is CASSLGRTGSYTEAFF. CDR3 nucleotide sequence: TGTGCCAGCAGCTTGGGGAGGACAGGGAGTTACACTGAAGCTTTCTTT. Full variable domain (outside the CDR3, taken from reference TRBV5-4 and TRBJ1-1): ETGVTQSPTHLIKTRGQQVTLRCSSQSGHNTVSWYQQALGQGPQFIFQYYREEENGRGNFPPRFSGLQFPNYSSELNVNALELDDSALYLCASSLGRTGSYTEAFFGQGTRLTVV.

The V gene is TRBV10-2, the J gene TRBJ1-3; TRBD1 aligns across 10 bases. The CDR3 covers 16 residues. Germline CDR1 is WSHSY and CDR2 is SAAADI. Germline trimming cut 5 bases from V and 0 bases from J; bases unmatched to any gene: 4. This chain's CDR3 is CASSRQGASSGNTIYF. CDR3 nucleotide sequence: TGCGCCAGCAGTCGACAGGGGGCGAGCTCTGGAAACACCATATATTTT.